This T cell receptor beta chain was sequenced during a study of T-cell reconstitution after alpha-beta-depleted transplantation in children. V lost 1 base to trimming and J lost 4 bases, with 13 bases between them. The CDR3 covers 15 residues. The germline V gene has CDR1 SEHNR and CDR2 FQNEAQ (reference sequence). Of note for this clonotype: What it recognizes is unknown.

Findings and caveats of the study: Hyperexpanded clones declined; after one year, newly produced T cells mostly supplied diversity.

During its preparation, the TCRbeta library received unique molecular identifiers. TCRdb passed the PCR reads through MiXCR, listing each CDR3 protein once. Counted here are about 300,000 distinct CDR3 sequences, approximately 7.3% occurring once; the ten biggest clones make up about 8.2%. This TCR came from a female patient younger than 10 who had a stem cell transplant for Fanconi anemia, so the T cells may come from the graft donor. The chain recombines TRBV7-9 with TRBJ1-2; tentative D call: TRBD1 (5 bases). The specimen comprised peripheral blood, sampled 360 days after TCRalphabeta/CD19-depleted stem cell transplant. The CDR3 DNA sequence: TGTGCCAGCAGCTTAGTGGGGCAGGGACGCTATGGCTACACCTTC. Amino acids: CASSLVGQGRYGYTF.